What follows are 15 T cell receptor beta chains derived from one specimen sequenced in a study of T-cell memory formation after mild COVID-19. Each CDR3 protein is one row after TCRdb ran MiXCR on the 5' RACE reads. The sample lists more than 250,000 distinct CDR3 sequences, approximately 16% occurring once. The sample consisted of PBMCs or a T cell subset sorted from them (not recorded which). Source of these receptors: a man between 18 and 35 years old who had mild COVID-19 (a few samples of this study predate the infection). Cell type and time point are not known.

The gene calls are TRBV12-3 or TRBV12-4 and TRBJ1-6; 8 bases map to TRBD1. The CDR3 contains 14 residues. The V gene end was trimmed by 5 bases and the J gene end by 7 bases; junction bases not matched to a gene: 4. As DNA, the CDR3 is TGTGCCAGCAGTCCACAGGGGGTCAATTCACCCCTCCACTTT. It is translated as CASSPQGVNSPLHF.

This clonotype was detected a few times. The chain has TRBV11-2 and TRBJ2-7, with D unresolved. The germline V gene has CDR1 SGHAT and CDR2 FQNNGV. The ends were cut back, 4 bases at V and 0 bases at J, with 7 bases in the middle. The CDR3 runs 13 residues. Written as DNA, the CDR3 is TGTGCCAGCAGCTCACGCAGCTCCTACGAGCAGTACGTC. It yields the protein CASSSRSSYEQYV.

The sample holds a few counts of this clonotype. The V call is TRBV5-1, the J call TRBJ2-7; D is perhaps TRBD1 (6 bases). CDR1 SGHRS and CDR2 YFSETQ come from the germline V gene. The CDR3 consists of 16 residues. V gave up 4 bases and J gave up 3 bases, with 20 bases separating them. CDR3 loop: CASSAGTRPRGYEQYF. For the CDR3, the DNA is TGCGCCAGCAGCGCTGGGACAAGGCCGAGGGGCTACGAGCAGTACTTC.

This clonotype was found a few times. The chain uses TRBV7-9 and TRBJ2-1; 7 positions agree with TRBD1. The V segment lost 6 bases and the J segment 6 bases; nucleotides outside the gene matches: 11. Germline V gene lookup returns CDR1 SEHNR and CDR2 FQNEAQ (reference sequence). CDR3 size: 15 residues. The CDR3 loop is CASRDTRQGVNEQFF. CDR3 in DNA: TGTGCCAGCAGGGACACTAGGCAGGGGGTCAATGAGCAGTTCTTC.

The chain uses TRBV4-1 and TRBJ2-7; 8 bases match TRBD2. The CDR3 is 16 amino acids. Germline V gene lookup returns CDR1 MGHRA and CDR2 YSYEKL. J gave up 0 bases and V 0 bases, and 4 bases lay outside the gene matches. The CDR3 DNA is TGCGCCAGCAGCCAAGAATCGGGGGGGCCCTCCTACGAGCAGTACTTC. It specifies CASSQESGGPSYEQYF.

This clonotype was seen a handful of times. The chain links TRBV12-3 or TRBV12-4 to TRBJ2-3; D is unresolved. CDR3 length equals 14 residues. The V end lost 5 bases, the J end lost 3 bases, and 12 bases lay between the germline ends. The CDR3 DNA sequence: TGTGCCAGCAGTCCCTTGTCAGCGACAGATACGCAGTATTTT. Its protein product is CASSPLSATDTQYF.

This clonotype was counted a few times. The chain has TRBV5-5 and TRBJ1-4, with a possible D match to TRBD1 (5 bases). Deletions cut 2 bases from V and 6 bases from J, with 8 bases between. This CDR3 contains 13 residues. Looked up from germline, CDR1 is SGHKS and CDR2 is YYEKEE (reference sequence). The DNA of the CDR3 is TGTGCCAGCAGCTTAATGGGGGATGAAAAACTGTTTTTT. It codes for CASSLMGDEKLFF.

This clonotype turned up a few times. This chain links TRBV7-2 with TRBJ2-3; no reliable D call. Trimming shortened V by 7 bases and J by 3 bases, and 20 bases separated the two germline ends. CDR3 size: 16 residues. CDR1 is SGHTA and CDR2 is FQGNSA in the germline V gene. The CDR3 loop reads CASNKGPANPTDTQYF. The CDR3 bases are TGTGCCAGCAACAAAGGCCCAGCGAACCCTACAGATACGCAGTATTTT.

This chain uses TRBV27 with TRBJ2-3; TRBD2 matches at 7 bases. The germline gives CDR1 MNHEY, CDR2 SMNVEV (reference sequence). The CDR3 length is 15 residues. V lost 0 bases to trimming and J lost 2 bases; unmatched junction nucleotides: 2. CDR3 region: CASSLSGRVTDTQYF. The CDR3 region has the DNA TGTGCCAGCAGTTTATCAGGGAGGGTCACAGATACGCAGTATTTT.

This clonotype was picked up a small number of times. The rearrangement joins TRBV5-1 to TRBJ2-1; 10 positions match TRBD1. V was clipped by 5 bases and J by 6 bases; unmatched bases: 11. Germline assignment: CDR1 SGHRS and CDR2 YFSETQ. The CDR3 contains 16 residues. The DNA of the CDR3 is TGCGCCAGCAGAAACCCCGCCGGGACAGGGGCCAATGAGCAGTTCTTC. Its translation: CASRNPAGTGANEQFF.

This clonotype was found many times. This chain joins TRBV5-1 and TRBJ2-1; no firm D call. Germline lookup yields CDR1 SGHRS and CDR2 YFSETQ. Trimming took 4 bases from V and 10 from J, leaving 9 bases between them. This CDR3 is built from 11 residues. The CDR3 DNA follows: TGCGCCAGCAGCGTTGGCCGGGAGCAGTTCTTC. The encoded protein is CASSVGREQFF.

V is TRBV19 and J is TRBJ1-5; 9 bases are a match to TRBD1. There are 14 residues in the CDR3. After removal of 7 bases from V and 4 bases from J, the junction contained 5 bases not matched to a gene. Per the germline V gene, CDR1 is LNHDA and CDR2 is SQIVND (reference sequence). The CDR3 nucleotides are TGTGCCAGTACCCCCGACAGGGGGAATCAGCCCCAGCATTTT. The encoded protein is CASTPDRGNQPQHF.

This clonotype was found once. The V gene is TRBV6-2 or TRBV6-3, the J gene TRBJ2-7; D is possibly TRBD2 (6 bases). The CDR3 length is 15 residues. Germline lookup yields CDR1 MNHEY and CDR2 SVGEGT. Deletions cut 6 bases from V and 0 bases from J, with 15 bases between. CDR3 coding DNA: TGTGCCAGCAGCTCCGGGACTCAGGCCTCCTACGAGCAGTACGTC. Translating gives CASSSGTQASYEQYV.

This chain uses TRBV6-6 with TRBJ2-3; 7 nucleotides match TRBD2. With 1 base clipped from V and 1 base from J, the junction kept 8 bases outside the gene matches. CDR3 length: 17 amino acids. Germline V gives CDR1 MNHNY, CDR2 SVGAGI (reference sequence). CDR3 bases: TGTGCCAGCAGTTACTTTCTCGGGGCGGGGGGCACAGATACGCAGTATTTT. Its protein is CASSYFLGAGGTDTQYF.

V is TRBV12-3 or TRBV12-4 and J is TRBJ2-6; a weak D match, TRBD2 (5 bases). V was clipped by 4 bases and J by 0 bases, with 16 bases between them. There are 18 residues in the CDR3. The CDR3 loop reads CASSSASQRNSGANVLTF. CDR3 bases: TGTGCCAGCAGTTCCGCTAGCCAACGAAACTCTGGGGCCAACGTCCTGACTTTC.